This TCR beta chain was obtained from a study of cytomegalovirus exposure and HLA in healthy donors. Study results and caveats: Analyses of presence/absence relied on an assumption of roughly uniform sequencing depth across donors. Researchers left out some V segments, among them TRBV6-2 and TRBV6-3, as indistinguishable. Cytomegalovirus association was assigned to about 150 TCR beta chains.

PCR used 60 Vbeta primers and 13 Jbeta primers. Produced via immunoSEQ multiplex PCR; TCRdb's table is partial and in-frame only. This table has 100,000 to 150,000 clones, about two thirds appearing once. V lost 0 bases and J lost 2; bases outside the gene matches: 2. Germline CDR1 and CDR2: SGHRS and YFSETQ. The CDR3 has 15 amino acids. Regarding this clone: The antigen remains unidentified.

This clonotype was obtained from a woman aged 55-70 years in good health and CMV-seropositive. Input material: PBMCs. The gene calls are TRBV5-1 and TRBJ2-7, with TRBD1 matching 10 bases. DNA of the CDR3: TGCGCCAGCAGCTTGGTGGGACAGGGGCCCTACGAGCAGTACTTC. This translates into CASSLVGQGPYEQYF. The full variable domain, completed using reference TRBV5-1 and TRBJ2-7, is KAGVTQTPRYLIKTRGQQVTLSCSPISGHRSVSWYQQTPGQGLQFLFEYFSETQRNKGNFPGRFSGRQFSNSRSEMNVSTLELGDSALYLCASSLVGQGPYEQYFGPGTRLTVT.